This T cell receptor beta chain was retrieved from a study of blood T cells in healthy people across ages. As for this clonotype: Its target is not known.

The CDR3 contains 19 residues. Germline lookup yields CDR1 LGHDT and CDR2 YNNKEL (reference sequence). Trimming removed 4 bases from V and 3 bases from J; junction bases left unmatched: 17. Findings and caveats of the study: The long-lived group displayed more naive CD4+ cells, plus higher diversity, than the aged donors did. Possibly, changes in expanded clonotypes were confounded because donor CMV status was unknown.

For every donor, a draw yielded roughly 9.3 milliliters of peripheral blood. The amount of total RNA extracted per sample was at least 5.5 micrograms. Primed by a sample-barcoded 5' primer and a J-beta primer mix, a second PCR proceeded for about 7 to 11 cycles. Each CDR3 protein is one row after TCRdb ran MiXCR on the 5' RACE reads. Among some 1.4 million distinct CDR3 sequences listed, approximately 38% were seen once. The V gene is TRBV3-1, the J gene TRBJ2-1; 8 bases match TRBD1. Sequencing was performed on blood. The origin of this receptor is a woman between 18 and 29 years old in good health. The CDR3 is CASSPFAFGAGGFYNEQFF. DNA of the CDR3: TGTGCCAGCAGCCCCTTCGCCTTCGGGGCAGGGGGCTTCTACAATGAGCAGTTCTTC.